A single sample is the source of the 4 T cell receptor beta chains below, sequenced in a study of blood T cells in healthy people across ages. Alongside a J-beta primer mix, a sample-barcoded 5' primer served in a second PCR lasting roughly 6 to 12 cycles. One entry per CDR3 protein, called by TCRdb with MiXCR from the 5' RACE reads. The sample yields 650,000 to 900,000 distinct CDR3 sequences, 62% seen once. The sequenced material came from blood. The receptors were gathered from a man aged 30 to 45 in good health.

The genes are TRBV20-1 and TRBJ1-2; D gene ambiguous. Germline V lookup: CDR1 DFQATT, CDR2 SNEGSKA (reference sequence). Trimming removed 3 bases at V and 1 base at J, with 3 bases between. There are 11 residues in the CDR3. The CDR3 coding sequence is TGCAGTGCTAGGGTTAACTATGGCTACACCTTC. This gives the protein CSARVNYGYTF.

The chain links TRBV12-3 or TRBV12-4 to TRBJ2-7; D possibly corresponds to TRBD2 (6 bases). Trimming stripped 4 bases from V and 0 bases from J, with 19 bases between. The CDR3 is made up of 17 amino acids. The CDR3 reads CASSSRVRDSHSYEQYF. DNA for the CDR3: TGTGCCAGCAGTTCGCGGGTGCGGGACTCTCACTCCTACGAGCAGTACTTC.

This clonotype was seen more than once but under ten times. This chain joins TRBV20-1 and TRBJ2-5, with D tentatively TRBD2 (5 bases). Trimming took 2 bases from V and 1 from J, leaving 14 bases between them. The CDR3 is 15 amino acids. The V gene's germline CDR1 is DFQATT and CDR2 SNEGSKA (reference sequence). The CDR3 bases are TGCAGTGCTAGAAACGGGCCCGCGGGCCAAGAGACCCAGTACTTC. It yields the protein CSARNGPAGQETQYF.

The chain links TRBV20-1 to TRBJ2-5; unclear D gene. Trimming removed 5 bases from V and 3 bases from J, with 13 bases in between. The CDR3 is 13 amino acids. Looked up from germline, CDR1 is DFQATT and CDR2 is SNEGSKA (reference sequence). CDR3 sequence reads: CSASSRAEETQYF. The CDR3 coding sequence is TGCAGTGCTTCCTCTCGGGCGGAAGAGACCCAGTACTTC.